The 9 T cell receptor beta chains in this list originate from one sample, sequenced in a study of blood T cell repertoires in COVID-19. This table comes from immunoSEQ multiplex PCR, and its TCRdb copy is limited to in-frame clones, with some not included. The data hold 150,000 or so clones, with approximately 80% observed a single time. Sequencing used peripheral blood. All receptors derive from a woman older than 75 with acute or convalescent COVID-19.

This clone was seen only a few times. This chain links TRBV7-6 with TRBJ1-3, with D possibly being TRBD1 (6 bases). Germline V gene lookup returns CDR1 SGHVS and CDR2 FNYEAQ. Trimming stripped 5 bases from V and 2 bases from J, with 16 bases between. The CDR3 contains 16 residues. CDR3 region: CASSQGGGITGNTIYF. DNA for the CDR3: TGTGCCAGCAGCCAAGGGGGAGGGATCACTGGAAACACCATATATTTT.

This clone has only a few counts. The genes are TRBV28 and TRBJ2-2; D perhaps matches TRBD2 (6 bases). This CDR3 has 15 amino acids. Trimming took off 2 bases at V and 0 bases at J, with 7 bases between the two ends. From germline, CDR1 is MDHEN and CDR2 SYDVKM. As DNA, the CDR3 is TGTGCCAGCAGTTTAACGGGGGCGAACACCGGGGAGCTGTTTTTT. It is translated as CASSLTGANTGELFF.

The rearrangement links TRBV13 to TRBJ2-1, with 12 bases matching TRBD2. The V and J ends lost 6 bases and 4 bases, in that order; junction bases with no gene match: 13. The CDR3 covers 18 residues. CDR1 and CDR2 (germline): PRHDT, FYEKMQ (reference sequence). The CDR3 is CASRSSSGGAQFYNEQFF. The CDR3 DNA reads as TGTGCCAGCAGAAGCTCTAGCGGGGGGGCCCAATTTTACAATGAGCAGTTCTTC.

The rearrangement links TRBV5-4 to TRBJ1-3; D may be TRBD1 (6 bases). Germline V gene data show CDR1 as SGHNT and CDR2 as YYREEE (reference sequence). The V end lost 2 bases, the J end lost 0 bases, and 12 bases lay between the germline ends. The CDR3 covers 16 residues. The CDR3 protein is CASSFRQAPSGNTIYF. Written as DNA, the CDR3 is TGTGCCAGCAGCTTCCGACAGGCACCCTCTGGAAACACCATATATTTT.

About this clone: Relative to the germline gene, one junction end is altered; a read error may explain this. J is TRBJ2-1 and V is TRBV19, with D maybe TRBD1 (6 bases). The CDR3 is made up of 11 amino acids. Germline V lookup: CDR1 LNHDA, CDR2 SQIVND (reference sequence). In nucleotides, the CDR3 is TGTGCCAGCAGTACAGGGCATGAGCAGTTCTTC. It codes for CASSTGHEQFF.

The chain recombines TRBV6-1 with TRBJ1-2; no definite D call. Germline V gene sequence: CDR1 MNHNS, CDR2 SASEGT. Trimming pared 2 bases from V and 8 bases from J, leaving 21 bases between. The CDR3 spans 16 residues. In DNA, the CDR3 is TGTGCCAGCAGTGAATACGCTCTACTCTCCCTCCACGGCTACACCTTC. This codes for CASSEYALLSLHGYTF.

This clone appeared a few times. The chain recombines TRBV18 with TRBJ1-2; 9 bases agree with TRBD1. The CDR3 sequence is 14 residues long. V dropped 5 bases and J dropped 6; count of bases not matched to a gene: 7. Germline-derived CDR1 and CDR2 are KGHSH and LQKENI. The CDR3 DNA reads as TGTGCCAGCTCAACACAGGGGGCTCTGGATGGCTACACCTTC. The encoded protein is CASSTQGALDGYTF.

This chain uses TRBV6-5 with TRBJ2-7; D possibly corresponds to TRBD1 (7 bases). Germline loops: CDR1 MNHEY, CDR2 SVGAGI. The CDR3 contains 14 residues. V was cut by 6 bases and J by 3 bases, with 15 bases left in between. The CDR3 loop reads CASSRRGQFYEQYF. The CDR3 bases are TGTGCCAGCAGCCGGAGGGGACAGTTCTACGAGCAGTACTTC.

V gene TRBV3-1 (or the pseudogene TRBV3-2) combines with J gene TRBJ1-5, with TRBD1 identical over 7 bases. Unmatched junction bases numbered 7, after V lost 1 base and J lost 1 base. The CDR3 extends over 17 amino acids. Germline lookup yields CDR1 LGHDT and CDR2 YNNKEL (reference sequence). DNA for the CDR3: TGTGCCAGCAGCCAAGGAAGGACAGGAGTCAGCAATCAGCCCCAGCATTTT. It encodes CASSQGRTGVSNQPQHF.